Listed below are T cell receptor beta chains from one sample, sequenced in a study of T-cell reconstitution after alpha-beta-depleted transplantation in children. From the PCR reads, TCRdb called clonotypes with MiXCR, one entry per CDR3 protein. This table holds a few hundred thousand distinct CDR3 sequences, 9.5% to 13% found once. Sequencing was performed on peripheral blood, taken 180 days after TCRalphabeta/CD19-depleted stem cell transplant. These receptors originate from a male patient between 2 and 10 years old who had a stem cell transplant for chronic granulomatous disease, so the T cells may come from the graft donor. The CDR3 runs from the conserved cysteine through the conserved F or W. The order of the fields is J gene, V gene, D gene, clone size, CDR3 DNA, CDR3 protein. A D gene is named only where the DNA matches it firmly. For some rows the clone size is stated as once, few or many, or as a class when expanded; others skip it.

J gene: TRBJ2-7; V gene: TRBV3-1; D gene: TRBD2; clone size: many; CDR3 DNA: TGTGCCAGCAGCCAGGCCGGGACTAGCGGGAGGAACGAGCAGTACTTC; CDR3 protein: CASSQAGTSGRNEQYF
J gene: TRBJ1-2; V gene: TRBV20-1; D gene: TRBD1; clone size: few; CDR3 DNA: TGCAGTGCTAGAGCAAGGACAGGCTATGGCGACACCTTC; CDR3 protein: CSARARTGYGDTF
J gene: TRBJ2-2; V gene: TRBV12-3/TRBV12-4; D gene: TRBD2; clone size: many; CDR3 DNA: TGTGCCAGCAGTACCCTAGCGGGGGGTCCCGGGGAGCTGTTTTTT; CDR3 protein: CASSTLAGGPGELFF
J gene: TRBJ1-5; V gene: TRBV12-3/TRBV12-4; D gene: -; clone size: many; CDR3 DNA: TGTGCCAGCTCAGGACAAAGCAATCAGCCCCAGCATTTT; CDR3 protein: CASSGQSNQPQHF
J gene: TRBJ2-3; V gene: TRBV28; D gene: -; clone size: many; CDR3 DNA: TGTGCCAGCATCATTAACAGCGGCACAGATACGCAGTATTTT; CDR3 protein: CASIINSGTDTQYF
J gene: TRBJ1-1; V gene: TRBV12-3/TRBV12-4; D gene: TRBD1; clone size: -; CDR3 DNA: TGTGCCAGCACTCGGACAGGGGGAAGAAGAACTGAAGCTTTCTTT; CDR3 protein: CASTRTGGRRTEAFF
J gene: TRBJ2-1; V gene: TRBV14; D gene: -; clone size: many; CDR3 DNA: TGTGCCAGCAGCCAACTAGTGGGCTCCTACAATGAGCAGTTCTTC; CDR3 protein: CASSQLVGSYNEQFF
J gene: TRBJ2-3; V gene: TRBV7-6; D gene: TRBD2; clone size: -; CDR3 DNA: TGTGCCAGCATCTTAAAGGGACTAGCGGGGGGCACCCCACGCGGGCAGTATTTT; CDR3 protein: CASILKGLAGGTPRGQYF
J gene: TRBJ2-1; V gene: TRBV21-1; D gene: -; clone size: many; CDR3 DNA: TGTGCCAGCAGCAAAGTAGGTTCTGGGCGGGAGAGCTCCTACAATGAGCAGTTCTTC; CDR3 protein: CASSKVGSGRESSYNEQFF
J gene: TRBJ2-6; V gene: TRBV10-2; D gene: -; clone size: many; CDR3 DNA: TGCGCCAGCAGTGAGTGGAGTTCTGGGGCCAACGTCCTGACTTTC; CDR3 protein: CASSEWSSGANVLTF
J gene: TRBJ2-5; V gene: TRBV5-5; D gene: TRBD2; clone size: many; CDR3 DNA: TGTGCCAGCACCCCTCGGACTAGCGGGAGACAATTACAAGAGACCCAGTACTTC; CDR3 protein: CASTPRTSGRQLQETQYF
J gene: TRBJ2-7; V gene: TRBV30; D gene: TRBD2; clone size: -; CDR3 DNA: TGTGTCTGGAGTGTGCGGGGGGGGCGCGTTCAAGCGGGGCCCACGAAGCTTTACGAGCAGAACTTC; CDR3 protein: CVWSVRGGRVQAGPTKLYEQNF
J gene: TRBJ2-1; V gene: TRBV6-6; D gene: -; clone size: many; CDR3 DNA: TGTGCCAGCAGTTACTCCTTAGCGAATGAGCAGTTCTTC; CDR3 protein: CASSYSLANEQFF
J gene: TRBJ2-7; V gene: TRBV10-3; D gene: -; clone size: many; CDR3 DNA: TGTGCCATCAGCAACCCGGACGCTCGCGGGACTTACGAGCAGTACTTC; CDR3 protein: CAISNPDARGTYEQYF
J gene: TRBJ2-3; V gene: TRBV6-1; D gene: -; clone size: many; CDR3 DNA: TGTGCCAGCCGCTTGGGACAAATCACAGATACGCAGTATTTT; CDR3 protein: CASRLGQITDTQYF
J gene: TRBJ1-5; V gene: TRBV12-3/TRBV12-4; D gene: -; clone size: many; CDR3 DNA: TGTGCCAGCAGAACCCACAGGGAGCAGCCCCAGCATTTT; CDR3 protein: CASRTHREQPQHF
J gene: TRBJ1-6; V gene: TRBV27; D gene: TRBD1; clone size: many; CDR3 DNA: TGTGCCAGCAGTTCGACAGGGGTGGGGATTTCACCCCTCCACTTT; CDR3 protein: CASSSTGVGISPLHF
J gene: TRBJ2-5; V gene: TRBV7-2; D gene: TRBD1; clone size: many; CDR3 DNA: TGTGCCAGCAGCTTTGGGACAGGGGAGACCCAGTACTTC; CDR3 protein: CASSFGTGETQYF
J gene: TRBJ1-5; V gene: TRBV6-2/TRBV6-3; D gene: -; clone size: many; CDR3 DNA: TGTGCCAGCAGTAAGTGGGGCCAGAGCAATCAGCCCCAGCATTTT; CDR3 protein: CASSKWGQSNQPQHF
J gene: TRBJ2-4; V gene: TRBV20-1; D gene: -; clone size: many; CDR3 DNA: TGCAGTGCTACCGACTATCTAGCCAAAAACATTCAGTACTTC; CDR3 protein: CSATDYLAKNIQYF
J gene: TRBJ2-1; V gene: TRBV7-2; D gene: -; clone size: many; CDR3 DNA: TGTGCCAGCAGCTTGAGACAGGCCAATGAGCAGTTCTTC; CDR3 protein: CASSLRQANEQFF
J gene: TRBJ2-1; V gene: TRBV18; D gene: -; clone size: -; CDR3 DNA: TGTGCCAGCTCCCCACTACCGGGACCCACCACGGGCGAGCAGTTCTTC; CDR3 protein: CASSPLPGPTTGEQFF
J gene: TRBJ2-5; V gene: TRBV24-1; D gene: TRBD2; clone size: many; CDR3 DNA: TGTGCCACCGCCTCGACTAGCGGGAGCGGGCGGGAGACCCAGTACTTC; CDR3 protein: CATASTSGSGRETQYF
J gene: TRBJ1-5; V gene: TRBV6-1; D gene: -; clone size: many; CDR3 DNA: TGTGCCACCATTCGTCAGGGGTGGGGCGATCAGCCCCAGCATTTT; CDR3 protein: CATIRQGWGDQPQHF
J gene: TRBJ1-3; V gene: TRBV7-6; D gene: -; clone size: many; CDR3 DNA: TGTGCCAGCAGCTTAGAAGGGTGGAACTCTGGAAACACCATATATTTT; CDR3 protein: CASSLEGWNSGNTIYF
J gene: TRBJ2-1; V gene: TRBV19; D gene: -; clone size: -; CDR3 DNA: TGTGCCAGGACCCCGTCCCCCGTCGCAGGGGGGAATTGGAAATACAATGAGCAGTTCTTC; CDR3 protein: CARTPSPVAGGNWKYNEQFF
J gene: TRBJ2-1; V gene: TRBV9; D gene: TRBD2; clone size: many; CDR3 DNA: TGTGCCAGCAGCCAAGACGGACTAGCGGGAGTTTTGTACAATGAGCAGTTCTTC; CDR3 protein: CASSQDGLAGVLYNEQFF
J gene: TRBJ1-1; V gene: TRBV29-1; D gene: TRBD1; clone size: many; CDR3 DNA: TGCAGCGTTGACTCAGGGGGCTTGAACACTGAAGCTTTCTTT; CDR3 protein: CSVDSGGLNTEAFF
J gene: TRBJ2-5; V gene: TRBV29-1; D gene: -; clone size: many; CDR3 DNA: TGCAGCGTTTGGTCCGGACAGCCAAACTTC; CDR3 protein: CSVWSGQPNF
J gene: TRBJ1-6; V gene: TRBV4-3; D gene: -; clone size: medium-sized; CDR3 DNA: TGCGCCAGCAGCCAAGATTGGGACACATATAATTCACCCCTCCACTTT; CDR3 protein: CASSQDWDTYNSPLHF
J gene: TRBJ1-6; V gene: TRBV7-9; D gene: -; clone size: many; CDR3 DNA: TGTGCCAGCAGGGGGCCTAATTCACCCCTCCACTTT; CDR3 protein: CASRGPNSPLHF
J gene: TRBJ2-5; V gene: TRBV12-3/TRBV12-4; D gene: -; clone size: once; CDR3 DNA: TGTGCCAGCTGTTTTCGTGTGGGGGGGACAGAATCGTACCAAGAGACCCAGTACTTC; CDR3 protein: CASCFRVGGTESYQETQYF
J gene: TRBJ2-5; V gene: TRBV29-1; D gene: -; clone size: many; CDR3 DNA: TGCAGCGTTGAAAGGCGGCTAGCGGAGACCCAGTACTTC; CDR3 protein: CSVERRLAETQYF
J gene: TRBJ2-5; V gene: TRBV5-4; D gene: TRBD2; clone size: many; CDR3 DNA: TGTGCCAGCAGCCCCGGGCTAGCGGGGCGTCAAGAGACCCAGTACTTC; CDR3 protein: CASSPGLAGRQETQYF
J gene: TRBJ2-3; V gene: TRBV18; D gene: TRBD2; clone size: many; CDR3 DNA: TGTGCCAGCTCACCAAGGCTAGCGGGAGGGCCAGGAGATACGCAGTATTTT; CDR3 protein: CASSPRLAGGPGDTQYF
J gene: TRBJ2-3; V gene: TRBV12-3/TRBV12-4; D gene: -; clone size: many; CDR3 DNA: TGTGCCAGCAGCTCACGGCAGCGGAACACAGATACGCAGTATTTT; CDR3 protein: CASSSRQRNTDTQYF
J gene: TRBJ2-3; V gene: TRBV5-4; D gene: TRBD1; clone size: -; CDR3 DNA: TGTGCCAGCAGCTCCGACCGACAGGGAGGCACAGATACGCAGTATTTT; CDR3 protein: CASSSDRQGGTDTQYF
J gene: TRBJ2-1; V gene: TRBV12-3/TRBV12-4; D gene: TRBD1; clone size: many; CDR3 DNA: TGTGCCAGCAGTGTTGGACAGGGAAATGAGCAGTTCTTC; CDR3 protein: CASSVGQGNEQFF
J gene: TRBJ1-3; V gene: TRBV28; D gene: -; clone size: many; CDR3 DNA: TGTGCCAGCACGGCCGGAAACACCATATATTTT; CDR3 protein: CASTAGNTIYF
J gene: TRBJ2-3; V gene: TRBV20-1; D gene: TRBD2; clone size: medium-sized; CDR3 DNA: TGCAGTGCTAGGAGCTATGCTAGCGGGAGGCCAGATACGCAGTATTTT; CDR3 protein: CSARSYASGRPDTQYF
J gene: TRBJ2-1; V gene: TRBV9; D gene: TRBD2; clone size: many; CDR3 DNA: TGTGCCAGCAGCGTATTGGGGACTAGCGGGAGATTTGAGCAGTTCTTC; CDR3 protein: CASSVLGTSGRFEQFF
J gene: TRBJ2-7; V gene: TRBV7-2; D gene: -; clone size: many; CDR3 DNA: TGTGCCAGCAGAGGACAGCCCTCCGACGAGCAGTACTTC; CDR3 protein: CASRGQPSDEQYF